The source of this TCR beta chain is a study of cytomegalovirus exposure and HLA in healthy donors. A remark on this clone: Antigen: not known.

Study results and limitations: An analysis that came later showed most CMV-associated TCR beta chains appearing HLA-restricted. Information on immune exposure was restricted to one variable (CMV serostatus). Analysis was carried out at a later point, and it linked a missense DCLRE1C variant to TCR beta V- and J-gene trimming. In a later analysis, HLA-C alleles had the fewest associated TCRs, DRB1 alleles the most.

The CDR3 loop spans 13 amino acids. The germline gives CDR1 SGHRS, CDR2 YFSETQ. Trimming stripped 0 bases from V and 0 bases from J, with 3 bases between. Primers for the PCR totalled 60 Vbeta and 13 Jbeta. Data came from immunoSEQ multiplex PCR; TCRdb stores just in-frame clones and leaves some out. The sample table includes 220,000 or so clones. The clonotype comes from a girl between 2 and 10 years old in good health and CMV-seropositive. Sequenced: PBMCs. J is TRBJ1-1 and V is TRBV5-1; no clear D. CDR3 DNA sequence: TGCGCCAGCAGCTTGGTCATGAACACTGAAGCTTTCTTT. It is translated as CASSLVMNTEAFF.